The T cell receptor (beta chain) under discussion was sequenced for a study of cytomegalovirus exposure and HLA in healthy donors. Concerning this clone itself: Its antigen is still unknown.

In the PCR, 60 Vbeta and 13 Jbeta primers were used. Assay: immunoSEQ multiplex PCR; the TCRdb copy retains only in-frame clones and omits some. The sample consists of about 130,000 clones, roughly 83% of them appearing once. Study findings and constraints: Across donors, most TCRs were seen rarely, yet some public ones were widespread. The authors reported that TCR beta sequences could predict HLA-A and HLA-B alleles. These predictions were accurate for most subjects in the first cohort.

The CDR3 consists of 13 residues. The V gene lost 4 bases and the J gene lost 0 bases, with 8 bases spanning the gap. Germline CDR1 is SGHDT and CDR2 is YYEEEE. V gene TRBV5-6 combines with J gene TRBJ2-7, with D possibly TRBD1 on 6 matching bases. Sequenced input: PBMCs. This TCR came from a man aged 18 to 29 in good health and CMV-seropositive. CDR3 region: CASSTGISYEQYF. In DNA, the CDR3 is TGTGCCAGCAGCACAGGGATCTCCTACGAGCAGTACTTC.